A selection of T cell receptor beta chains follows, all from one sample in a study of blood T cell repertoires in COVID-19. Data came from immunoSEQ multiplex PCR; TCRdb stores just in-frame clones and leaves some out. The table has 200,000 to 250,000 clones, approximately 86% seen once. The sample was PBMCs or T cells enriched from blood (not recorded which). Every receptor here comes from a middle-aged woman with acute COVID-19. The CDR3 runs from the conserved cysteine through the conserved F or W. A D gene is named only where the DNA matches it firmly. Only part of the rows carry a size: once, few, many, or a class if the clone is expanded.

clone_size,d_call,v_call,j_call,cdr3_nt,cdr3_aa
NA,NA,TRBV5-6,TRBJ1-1,TGTGCCAGCAGCCGGGAGGTAGGCCTGAACACTGAAGCTTTCTTT,CASSREVGLNTEAFF
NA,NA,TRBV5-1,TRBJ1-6,TGCGCCAGCAGCTTCCGACAGGCGGATAATTCACCCCTCCACTTT,CASSFRQADNSPLHF
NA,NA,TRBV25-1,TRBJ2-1,TGTGCCAGCAGTGACAGAGGCTTATTCAATGAGCAGTTCTTC,CASSDRGLFNEQFF
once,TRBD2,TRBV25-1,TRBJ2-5,TGTGCCAGCAGAGGGACTAGCGGACAAGAGACCCAGTACTTC,CASRGTSGQETQYF
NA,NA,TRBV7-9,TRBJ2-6,TGTGCCAGCAGCGCGACAGCCAGGGGCTCTGGGGCCAACGTCCTGACTTTC,CASSATARGSGANVLTF
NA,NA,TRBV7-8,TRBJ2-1,TGTGCCAGCAGCTTAGGAGGGAGGAATGAGCAGTTCTTC,CASSLGGRNEQFF
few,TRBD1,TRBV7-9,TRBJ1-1,TGTGCCAGCAGCCAATGGGACAGGGGGAACACTGAAGCTTTCTTT,CASSQWDRGNTEAFF
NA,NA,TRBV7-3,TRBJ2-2,TGTGCCAGCAGCTTGACGGGGGCCGGGGAGCTGTTTTTT,CASSLTGAGELFF
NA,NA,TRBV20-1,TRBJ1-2,TGCAGTGCTAGTTCGTCGGGGGTGAACTATGGCTACACCTTC,CSASSSGVNYGYTF
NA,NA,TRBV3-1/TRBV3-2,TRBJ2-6,TGTGCCAGCAGCCGCCGTGTCCGGGACTCCGGTTCTGGGGCCAACGTCCTGACTTTC,CASSRRVRDSGSGANVLTF
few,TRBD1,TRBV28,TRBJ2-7,TGTGCCAGCAGGTCCCGGGACAGGGGATTGCAGAATTCCTACGAGCAGTACTTC,CASRSRDRGLQNSYEQYF
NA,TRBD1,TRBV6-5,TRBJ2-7,TGTGCCAGCACGGGACAGCGAGCTACCTACGAGCAGTACTTC,CASTGQRATYEQYF
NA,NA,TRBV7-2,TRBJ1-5,TGTGCCAGCAGCTTAGAGGCGGGAGGTTATCAGCCCCAGCATTTT,CASSLEAGGYQPQHF
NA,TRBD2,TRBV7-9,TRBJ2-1,TGTGCCAGCAGCCCAAACCGCGGACTAGCGGGAGACAATGAGCAGTTCTTC,CASSPNRGLAGDNEQFF
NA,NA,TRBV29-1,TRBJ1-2,TGCAGCGTGGAAGAAGCAGGGAGGACGGCCCAGATCTATGGCTACACCTTC,CSVEEAGRTAQIYGYTF
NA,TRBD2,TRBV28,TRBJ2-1,TGTGCCAGCAGGCCCGGACTAGCGGGATACAATGAGCAGTTCTTC,CASRPGLAGYNEQFF
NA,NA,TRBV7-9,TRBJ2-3,TGTGCCAGCAGCTTACAGGGAACAGATACGCAGTATTTT,CASSLQGTDTQYF
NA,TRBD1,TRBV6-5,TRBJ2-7,TGTGCCAGCAGTTACTCGCCCCGGACGGGACAGGAGCAGTACTTC,CASSYSPRTGQEQYF
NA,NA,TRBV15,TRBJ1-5,TGTGCCACCTCCCCTACAGGGTTGGGCAATCAGCCCCAGCATTTT,CATSPTGLGNQPQHF
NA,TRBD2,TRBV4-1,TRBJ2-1,TGCGCCAGCAGCCCGGGACTAGCGGGAATTAGTGAGCAGTTCTTC,CASSPGLAGISEQFF
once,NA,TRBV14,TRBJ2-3,TGTGCCAGCCTGTATAAGGCTAGAACAGATACGCAGTATTTT,CASLYKARTDTQYF
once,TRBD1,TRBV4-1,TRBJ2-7,TGCGCCAGCAGCCTGGGAGACAGGGAGACCTACGAGCAGTACTTC,CASSLGDRETYEQYF
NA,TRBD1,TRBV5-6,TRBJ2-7,TGTGCCAGCAGCTTCAGGACAGGATCCTACGAGCAGTACTTC,CASSFRTGSYEQYF
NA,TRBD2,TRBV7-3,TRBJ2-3,TGTGCCAGTTCAATAGCGGGAGTTTCGGCAGATACGCAGTATTTT,CASSIAGVSADTQYF
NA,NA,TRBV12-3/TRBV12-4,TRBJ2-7,TGTGCCAGCAGTTTTGCAGTCTACGAGCAGTACTTC,CASSFAVYEQYF
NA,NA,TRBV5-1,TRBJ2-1,TGCGCCAGCAGCTTGATAGTGAATGCCCCCTACAATGAGCAGTTCTTC,CASSLIVNAPYNEQFF
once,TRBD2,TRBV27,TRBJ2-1,TGTGCCACTATTCCGTATCTAGCGGGGGGTTACAATGAGCAGTTCTTC,CATIPYLAGGYNEQFF
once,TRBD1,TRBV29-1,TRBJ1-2,TGCAGCGTTGAAGTCAGGGGGGTAGGGGGCTACACCTTC,CSVEVRGVGGYTF
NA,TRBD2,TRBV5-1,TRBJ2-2,TGCGCCACCGGACTAGCGGGAACAAACACCGGGGAGCTGTTTTTT,CATGLAGTNTGELFF
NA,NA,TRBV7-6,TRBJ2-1,TGTGCCAGCAGCTTTCTGCCGGACAGCTACAATGAGCAGTTCTTC,CASSFLPDSYNEQFF
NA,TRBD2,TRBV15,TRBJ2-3,TGTGCCACCAGCAGAATAGCGGGGTCGAGCACAGATACGCAGTATTTT,CATSRIAGSSTDTQYF
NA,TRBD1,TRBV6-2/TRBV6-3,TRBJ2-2,TGTGCCAGCAGTAGGACAGGGACGAACACCGGGGAGCTGTTTTTT,CASSRTGTNTGELFF
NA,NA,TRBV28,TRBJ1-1,TGTGCCAGCAGTCCACCGACAGCGAACACTGAAGCTTTCTTT,CASSPPTANTEAFF
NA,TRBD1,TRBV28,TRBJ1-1,TGTGCCAGCAGTTTAGGGGACAGGCGATACACTGAAGCTTTCTTT,CASSLGDRRYTEAFF
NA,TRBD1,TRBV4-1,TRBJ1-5,TGCGCCAGCAGCCAAGTTGGACAGGTGGGGCCCCAGCATTTT,CASSQVGQVGPQHF
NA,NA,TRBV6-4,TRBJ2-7,TGTGCCAGCAGTGACTCGGGTAGCGGAAGCCCCTACGAGCAGTACTTC,CASSDSGSGSPYEQYF
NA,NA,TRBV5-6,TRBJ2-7,TGTGCCAGCAGCCCACTCGGCGGGATGAGCTCCTACGAGCAGTACTTC,CASSPLGGMSSYEQYF
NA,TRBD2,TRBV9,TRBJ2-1,TGTGCCAGCAGCTCACTAGCGGGAGAAGGGAATGAGCAGTTCTTC,CASSSLAGEGNEQFF
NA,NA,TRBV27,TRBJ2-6,TGTGCCAGCAGAACTGATAGCTCTGGGGCCAACGTCCTGACTTTC,CASRTDSSGANVLTF
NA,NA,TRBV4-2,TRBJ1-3,TGTGCCAGCAGCCAAGCAGGGGGAAACACCATATATTTT,CASSQAGGNTIYF
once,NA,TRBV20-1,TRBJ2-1,TGCAGTGCCCGGTCCTATGAGCAGTTCTTC,CSARSYEQFF
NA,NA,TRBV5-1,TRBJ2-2,TGCGCCAGCAGCTTGGGCGGCCAGCGGGCGCTCGGGGAGCTGTTTTTT,CASSLGGQRALGELFF
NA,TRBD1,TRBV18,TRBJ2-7,TGTGCCAGCTCCGCGACAGGGGGAGGCTACGAGCAGTACTTC,CASSATGGGYEQYF
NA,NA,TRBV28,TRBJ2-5,TGTGCCAGCAGTCGAGAGGCGATCCAAGAGACCCAGTACTTC,CASSREAIQETQYF
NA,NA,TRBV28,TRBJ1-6,TGTGCCAGCAGACCGACAGGCGGGCGGAATTCACCCCTCCACTTT,CASRPTGGRNSPLHF
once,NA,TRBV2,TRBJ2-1,TGTGCCAGCAGGAGGGACACGTACAATGAGCAGTTCTTC,CASRRDTYNEQFF